A single sample is the source of the 19 T cell receptor beta chains below, sequenced in a study of shared clonotypes between healthy human individuals. Here immunoSEQ multiplex PCR was the method, and the copy in TCRdb shows in-frame clones only, minus some. This sample yields over 1.4 million clones, of which approximately 96% are seen a single time; about 1% belongs to the top ten. Sequenced input: naive CD4+ T cells sorted from blood. Subset given: CD45RA+ positively selected. Receptors originate from a man aged 25 to 45 in good health.

This clone appeared a single time. The rearrangement links TRBV7-2 to TRBJ1-5; TRBD1 is a possible D gene (6 bases). There are 14 residues in the CDR3. Germline assignment: CDR1 SGHTA and CDR2 FQGNSA. Trimming stripped 5 bases from V and 5 bases from J, with 13 bases between. This CDR3 reads CASSTRGGDQPQHF. CDR3 nucleotide sequence: TGTGCCAGCAGCACCCGAGGGGGGGATCAGCCCCAGCATTTT.

The chain employs TRBV5-4 and TRBJ2-3; TRBD2 aligns across 7 bases. Germline CDR1 is SGHNT and CDR2 is YYREEE (reference sequence). This CDR3 is built from 15 residues. V trimming: 4 bases; J trimming: 4 bases; junction bases outside the gene matches: 9. This CDR3 is CASSGGSGRADTQYF. As DNA, the CDR3 is TGTGCCAGCAGCGGCGGGAGTGGGAGGGCAGATACGCAGTATTTT.

This clone was seen a handful of times. This same CDR3 is encoded by further DNA sequences in the sample. CDR3 in amino acids: CASSIVGEQFF. In nucleotides, the CDR3 is TGTGCCAGTAGTATAGTGGGTGAGCAGTTCTTC. V and J are TRBV19 and TRBJ2-1; no definite D call. CDR1 and CDR2 (germline): LNHDA, SQIVND (reference sequence). The germline V and J ends were trimmed by 1 base and 9 bases, with 4 bases remaining between them. The CDR3 covers 11 residues.

The chain combines TRBV5-4 with TRBJ2-3, with 9 bases aligning to TRBD2. Per the germline V gene, CDR1 is SGHNT and CDR2 is YYREEE (reference sequence). With V trimmed by 0 bases and J by 0 bases, 5 bases remained unmatched. This CDR3 contains 17 residues. The DNA of the CDR3 is TGTGCCAGCAGCTTGGTTGCGGGAGGGACTAGCACAGATACGCAGTATTTT. Translated, it gives CASSLVAGGTSTDTQYF.

The V gene is TRBV18, the J gene TRBJ1-1; no clear D. The CDR3 has 13 residues. V was clipped by 3 bases and J by 11 bases, with 16 bases between them. From germline, CDR1 is KGHSH and CDR2 LQKENI. The DNA for the CDR3 is TGTGCCAGCTCACCTTTACGCGGGTTTTCGGCTTTCTTT. Translating it yields CASSPLRGFSAFF.

The CDR3 region has the DNA TGTGCCAGCAGCCTCAGACTAGCGGGAGACCAAGAGACCCAGTACTTC. Residues: CASSLRLAGDQETQYF. The rearrangement joins TRBV5-4 to TRBJ2-5; 12 bases line up with TRBD2. Trimming at V came to 4 bases and at J to 0 bases, leaving 4 bases not matched to a gene. This CDR3 has 16 amino acids. Germline CDR1 is SGHNT and CDR2 is YYREEE (reference sequence).

V and J are TRBV9 and TRBJ1-2; D is unclear. Trimming pared 0 bases from V and 0 bases from J, leaving 9 bases between. Germline CDR1 SGDLS, CDR2 YYNGEE. The CDR3 is made up of 15 amino acids. This chain's CDR3 is CASSVDGAANYGYTF. The CDR3 DNA reads as TGTGCCAGCAGCGTAGACGGAGCGGCTAACTATGGCTACACCTTC.

The J gene is TRBJ2-6, the V gene TRBV18; D unclear. Trimming took 6 bases from V and 0 from J, leaving 9 bases between them. The CDR3 covers 15 residues. Germline CDR1 reads KGHSH; CDR2 reads LQKENI. The CDR3 protein is CASSWEFSGANVLTF. The CDR3 DNA reads as TGTGCCAGCTCCTGGGAATTCTCTGGGGCCAACGTCCTGACTTTC.

To note about this clone: Within the sample, other DNA sequences also encode this same CDR3. This chain links TRBV7-9 with TRBJ2-7; D not resolved. V lost 1 base to trimming and J lost 0 bases, with 4 bases between them. In germline, CDR1 is SEHNR, CDR2 FQNEAQ (reference sequence). The CDR3 length is 13 residues. The CDR3 is CASSLGASYEQYF. CDR3 in DNA: TGTGCCAGCAGCTTAGGGGCCTCCTACGAGCAGTACTTC.

This clone was counted between two and nine times. The identical CDR3 is also encoded by other nucleotide sequences in the sample. The J gene is TRBJ2-5, the V gene TRBV5-1; D call uncertain. Trimming stripped 0 bases from V and 1 base from J, with 4 bases between. There are 13 residues in the CDR3. Germline CDR1 is SGHRS and CDR2 is YFSETQ. The CDR3 DNA follows: TGCGCCAGCAGCTTGGTTGGCCAAGAGACCCAGTACTTC. It translates to CASSLVGQETQYF.

This chain joins TRBV11-2 and TRBJ1-4; D ambiguous. The CDR3 has 16 amino acids. Germline CDR1 and CDR2: SGHAT and FQNNGV. Trimming took off 1 base at V and 5 bases at J, with 14 bases between the two ends. This CDR3 reads CASSLVPAADNEKLFF. As DNA, the CDR3 is TGTGCCAGCAGCTTAGTTCCCGCGGCAGACAATGAAAAACTGTTTTTT.

CDR3 sequence reads: CASSMGGGYEQYF. The CDR3 region has the DNA TGTGCCAGTAGTATGGGGGGCGGGTACGAGCAGTACTTC. This chain joins TRBV19 and TRBJ2-7; D possibly matches TRBD1 or TRBD2 (6 bases each). The CDR3 runs to 13 residues. CDR1 is LNHDA, CDR2 SQIVND, per germline (reference sequence). Deletions cut 3 bases from V and 4 bases from J, with 10 bases between. Complete variable domain (other parts from reference TRBV19 and TRBJ2-7): DGGITQSPKYLFRKEGQNVTLSCEQNLNHDAMYWYRQDPGQGLRLIYYSQIVNDFQKGDIAEGYSVSREKKESFPLTVTSAQKNPTAFYLCASSMGGGYEQYFGPGTRLTVT.

V gene TRBV5-1 combines with J gene TRBJ2-1; no definite D call. This CDR3 comprises 12 residues. With 2 bases removed from V and 10 bases from J, the gap between germline ends came to 10 bases. CDR1 is SGHRS, CDR2 YFSETQ, per germline. In DNA form, the CDR3 reads TGCGCCAGCAGCTTTCCGGGCCCCGAGCAGTTCTTC. It translates to CASSFPGPEQFF. The variable domain in full, with the rest retrieved from reference TRBV5-1 and TRBJ2-1, is KAGVTQTPRYLIKTRGQQVTLSCSPISGHRSVSWYQQTPGQGLQFLFEYFSETQRNKGNFPGRFSGRQFSNSRSEMNVSTLELGDSALYLCASSFPGPEQFFGPGTRLTVL.

The chain couples TRBV11-2 to TRBJ1-5; weak D call: TRBD1 (6 bases). Trimming took off 2 bases at V and 5 bases at J, with 16 bases between the two ends. CDR1 and CDR2 (germline): SGHAT, FQNNGV. The CDR3 loop spans 16 amino acids. The CDR3 is CASSLWAGVQDQPQHF. The DNA for the CDR3 is TGTGCCAGCAGCTTATGGGCAGGGGTCCAAGATCAGCCCCAGCATTTT. Full variable domain (remainder filled in from reference TRBV11-2 and TRBJ1-5): EAGVAQSPRYKIIEKRQSVAFWCNPISGHATLYWYQQILGQGPKLLIQFQNNGVVDDSQLPKDRFSAERLKGVDSTLKIQPAKLEDSAVYLCASSLWAGVQDQPQHFGDGTRLSIL.

The chain employs TRBV30 and TRBJ1-5, with a weak D call TRBD1 (5 bases). The V and J ends lost 3 bases and 1 base respectively, with 7 bases between them. Germline V gene data show CDR1 as GTSNPN and CDR2 as SVGIG (reference sequence). CDR3 length equals 13 residues. CDR3 region: CAWRAGSNQPQHF. The CDR3, as DNA: TGTGCCTGGAGGGCAGGGAGCAATCAGCCCCAGCATTTT.

Points on this clone: The germline gene is not matched at one end of the junction; a read error may be the cause. The chain is built from TRBV7-2 and TRBJ2-5; D might be TRBD2 (7 bases). CDR1 is SGHTA, CDR2 FQGNSA, per germline. This CDR3 region has 13 residues. CDR3 DNA: TGTGCCAGCAGCTTAGCAAGGATCGGGGGGCTGGACTTC. Amino acid sequence: CASSLARIGGLDF.

The rearrangement joins TRBV6-6 to TRBJ1-2; the D is unclear. CDR3 length equals 12 residues. Trimming took 6 bases from V and 7 from J, leaving 12 bases between them. Germline V gives CDR1 MNHNY, CDR2 SVGAGI (reference sequence). The CDR3 region has the DNA TGTGCCAGCAGCCAACAGATTCCTGGCTACACCTTC. The encoded protein is CASSQQIPGYTF.

V and J are TRBV5-4 and TRBJ2-1; possibly TRBD1 for D (5 bases). With 2 bases removed from V and 3 bases from J, the gap between germline ends came to 9 bases. CDR1 and CDR2 from the germline V gene are SGHNT and YYREEE (reference sequence). The CDR3 length is 14 residues. CDR3 sequence reads: CASSFVGRYNEQFF. The CDR3 DNA reads TGTGCCAGCAGCTTTGTGGGGCGCTACAATGAGCAGTTCTTC. The variable domain in full, completed from reference TRBV5-4 and TRBJ2-1, reads ETGVTQSPTHLIKTRGQQVTLRCSSQSGHNTVSWYQQALGQGPQFIFQYYREEENGRGNFPPRFSGLQFPNYSSELNVNALELDDSALYLCASSFVGRYNEQFFGPGTRLTVL.

The chain employs TRBV19 and TRBJ2-7; 9 bases are shared with TRBD2. V shed 5 bases, J shed 3 bases, and the junction held 11 bases outside the gene matches. Germline CDR1 is LNHDA and CDR2 is SQIVND (reference sequence). The CDR3 length is 16 residues. The CDR3 sequence: CASSPRGAGGHYEQYF. Here the CDR3 DNA reads TGTGCCAGTAGTCCCCGCGGGGCGGGAGGGCACTACGAGCAGTACTTC.